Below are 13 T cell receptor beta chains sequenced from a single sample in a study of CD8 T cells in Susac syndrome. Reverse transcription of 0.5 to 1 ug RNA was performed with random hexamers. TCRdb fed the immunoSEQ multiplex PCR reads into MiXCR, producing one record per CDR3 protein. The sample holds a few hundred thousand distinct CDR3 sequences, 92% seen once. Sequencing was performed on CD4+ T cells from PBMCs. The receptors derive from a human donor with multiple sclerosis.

CDR3 in amino acids: CASSFGTPDSPLHF. The CDR3 coding sequence is TGCGCCAGCAGCTTTGGGACACCCGATTCACCCCTCCACTTT. This sequence joins TRBV5-1 and TRBJ1-6; tentatively, D is TRBD1 (6 bases). The CDR3 spans 14 residues. V lost 2 bases to trimming and J lost 8 bases, with 11 bases between them. CDR1 is SGHRS and CDR2 is YFSETQ in the germline V gene.

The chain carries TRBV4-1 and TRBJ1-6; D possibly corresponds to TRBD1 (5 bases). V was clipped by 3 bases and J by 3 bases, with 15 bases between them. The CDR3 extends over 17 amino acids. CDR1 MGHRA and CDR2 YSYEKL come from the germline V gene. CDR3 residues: CASSHLGGSIYNSPLHF. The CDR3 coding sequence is TGCGCCAGCAGCCACCTGGGGGGGAGTATCTATAATTCACCCCTCCACTTT.

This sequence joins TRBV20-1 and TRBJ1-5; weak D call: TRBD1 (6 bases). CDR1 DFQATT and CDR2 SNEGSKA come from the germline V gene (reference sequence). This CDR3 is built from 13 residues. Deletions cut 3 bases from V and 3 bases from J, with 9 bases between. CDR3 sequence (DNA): TGCAGTGCTAGGCGGGACACCAATCAGCCCCAGCATTTT. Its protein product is CSARRDTNQPQHF.

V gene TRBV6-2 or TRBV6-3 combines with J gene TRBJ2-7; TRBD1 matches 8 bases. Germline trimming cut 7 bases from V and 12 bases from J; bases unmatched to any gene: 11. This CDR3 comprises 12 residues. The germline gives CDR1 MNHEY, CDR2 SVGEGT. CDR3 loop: CASTDRVGSRYF. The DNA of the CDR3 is TGTGCCAGCACGGACAGGGTGGGCAGTCGGTACTTC.

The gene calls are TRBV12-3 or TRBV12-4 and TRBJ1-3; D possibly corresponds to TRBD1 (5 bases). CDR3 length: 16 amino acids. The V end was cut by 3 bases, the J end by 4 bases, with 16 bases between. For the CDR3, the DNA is TGTGCCAGCAGTTTCAAACCCGGGACGGCCGGAAACACCATATATTTT. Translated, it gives CASSFKPGTAGNTIYF.

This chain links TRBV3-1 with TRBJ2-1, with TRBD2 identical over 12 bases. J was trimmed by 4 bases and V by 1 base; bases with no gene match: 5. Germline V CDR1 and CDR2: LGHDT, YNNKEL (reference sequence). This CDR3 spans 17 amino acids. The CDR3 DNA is TGTGCCAGCAGCCAAGGGGGACTAGCGGGCACATACAATGAGCAGTTCTTC. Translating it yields CASSQGGLAGTYNEQFF.

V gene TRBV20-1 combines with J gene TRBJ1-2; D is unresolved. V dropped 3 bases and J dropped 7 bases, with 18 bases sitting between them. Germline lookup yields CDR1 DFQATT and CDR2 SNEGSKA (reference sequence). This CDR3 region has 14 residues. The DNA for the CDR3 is TGCAGTGCTAGGCGCCCGGGAGGCGGAGGTGGCTACACCTTC. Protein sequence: CSARRPGGGGGYTF.

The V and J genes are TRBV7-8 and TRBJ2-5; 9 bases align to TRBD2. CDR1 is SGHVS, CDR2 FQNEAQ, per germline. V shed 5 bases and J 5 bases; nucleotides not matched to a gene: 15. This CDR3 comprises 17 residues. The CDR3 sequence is CASSLRRGGPFGETQYF. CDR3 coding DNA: TGTGCCAGCAGCCTTCGGCGGGGGGGACCCTTCGGGGAGACCCAGTACTTC.

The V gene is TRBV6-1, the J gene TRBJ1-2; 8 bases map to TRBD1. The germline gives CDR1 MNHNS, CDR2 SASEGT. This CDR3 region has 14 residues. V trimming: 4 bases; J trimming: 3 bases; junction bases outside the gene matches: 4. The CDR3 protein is CASSGTGFDYGYTF. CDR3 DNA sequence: TGTGCCAGCAGTGGGACAGGGTTCGACTATGGCTACACCTTC.

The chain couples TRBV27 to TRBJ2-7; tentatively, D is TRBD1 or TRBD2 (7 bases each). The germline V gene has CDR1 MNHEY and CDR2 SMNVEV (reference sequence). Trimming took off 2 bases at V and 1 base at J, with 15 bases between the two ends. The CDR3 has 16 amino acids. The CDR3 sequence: CASSLGGGRGSYEQYF. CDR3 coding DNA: TGTGCCAGCAGTTTAGGGGGGGGCAGGGGGTCCTACGAGCAGTACTTC.

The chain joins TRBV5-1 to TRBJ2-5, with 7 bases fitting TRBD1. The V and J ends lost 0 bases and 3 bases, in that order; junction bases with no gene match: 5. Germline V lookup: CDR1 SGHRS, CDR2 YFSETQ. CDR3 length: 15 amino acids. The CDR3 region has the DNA TGCGCCAGCAGCTTGGGACCCGGACAGGAAGAGACCCAGTACTTC. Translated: CASSLGPGQEETQYF.

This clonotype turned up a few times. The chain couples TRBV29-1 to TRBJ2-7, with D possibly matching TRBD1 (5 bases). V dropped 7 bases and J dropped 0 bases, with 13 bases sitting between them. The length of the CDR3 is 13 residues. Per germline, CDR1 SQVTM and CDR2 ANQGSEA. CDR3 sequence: CSARGQGSYEQYF. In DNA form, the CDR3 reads TGCAGCGCCCGCGGCCAGGGCTCCTACGAGCAGTACTTC.

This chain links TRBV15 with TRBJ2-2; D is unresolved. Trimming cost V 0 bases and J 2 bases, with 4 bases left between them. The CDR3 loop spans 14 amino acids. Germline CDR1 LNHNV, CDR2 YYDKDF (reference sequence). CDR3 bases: TGTGCCACCAGCAGAGATGGCAACACCGGGGAGCTGTTTTTT. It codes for CATSRDGNTGELFF. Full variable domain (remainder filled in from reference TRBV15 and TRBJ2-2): DAMVIQNPRYQVTQFGKPVTLSCSQTLNHNVMYWYQQKSSQAPKLLFHYYDKDFNNEADTPDNFQSRRPNTSFCFLDIRSPGLGDTAMYLCATSRDGNTGELFFGEGSRLTVL.